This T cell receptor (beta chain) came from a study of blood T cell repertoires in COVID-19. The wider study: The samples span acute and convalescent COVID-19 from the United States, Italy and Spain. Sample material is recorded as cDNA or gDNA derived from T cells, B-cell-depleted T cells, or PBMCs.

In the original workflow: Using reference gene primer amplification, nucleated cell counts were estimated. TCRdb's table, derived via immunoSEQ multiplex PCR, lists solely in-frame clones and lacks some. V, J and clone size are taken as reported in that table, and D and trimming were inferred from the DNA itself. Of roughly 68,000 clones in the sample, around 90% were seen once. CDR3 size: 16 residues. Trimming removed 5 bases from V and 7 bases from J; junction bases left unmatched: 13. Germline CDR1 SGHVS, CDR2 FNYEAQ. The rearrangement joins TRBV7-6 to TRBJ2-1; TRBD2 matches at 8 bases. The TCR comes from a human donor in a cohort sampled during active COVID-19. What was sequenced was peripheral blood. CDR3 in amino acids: CASSANSGLVLNEQFF. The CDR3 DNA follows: TGTGCCAGCAGCGCTAACTCGGGACTAGTTCTTAATGAGCAGTTCTTC.